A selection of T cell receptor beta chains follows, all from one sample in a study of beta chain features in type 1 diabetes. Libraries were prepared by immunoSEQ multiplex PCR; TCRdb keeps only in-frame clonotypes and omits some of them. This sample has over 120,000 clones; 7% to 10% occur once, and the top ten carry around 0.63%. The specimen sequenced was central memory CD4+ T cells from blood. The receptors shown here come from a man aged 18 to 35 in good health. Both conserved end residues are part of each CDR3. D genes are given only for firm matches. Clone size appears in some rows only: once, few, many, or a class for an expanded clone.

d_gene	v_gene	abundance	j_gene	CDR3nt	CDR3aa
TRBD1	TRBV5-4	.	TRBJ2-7	TGTGCCAGCAGCGCCCGGACAGGGGCCTACGAGCAGTACTTC	CASSARTGAYEQYF
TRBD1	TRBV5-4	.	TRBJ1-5	TGTGCCAGCAGCTTGGGGGGACAGGGCCAGCCCCAGCATTTT	CASSLGGQGQPQHF
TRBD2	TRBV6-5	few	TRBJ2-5	TGTGCCAGCAGTTACATGGGACTACCCGAAGAGACCCAGTACTTC	CASSYMGLPEETQYF
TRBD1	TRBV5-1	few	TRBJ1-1	TGCGCCAGCAGCCTATCGACAGGGGCCGGCGCTGAAGCTTTCTTT	CASSLSTGAGAEAFF
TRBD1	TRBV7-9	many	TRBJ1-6	TGTGCCAGCAGCGCGGGACAGCGGAGGGTGTCACCCCTCCACTTT	CASSAGQRRVSPLHF
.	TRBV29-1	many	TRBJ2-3	TGCAGCGTTGAATGGCAAGATACGCAGTATTTT	CSVEWQDTQYF
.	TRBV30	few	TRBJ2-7	TGTGCCTGGAGCTACCGGGACATAAGAACCTACGAGCAGTACTTC	CAWSYRDIRTYEQYF
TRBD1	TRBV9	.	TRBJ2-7	TGTGCCAGCAGCAGGGGAGGGACAGGGTCCTACGAGCAGTACTTC	CASSRGGTGSYEQYF
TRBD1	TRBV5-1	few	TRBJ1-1	TGCGCCAGCAGCTTGGACAGGGGGCAGGCTTTCTTT	CASSLDRGQAFF
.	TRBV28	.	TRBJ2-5	TGTGCCAGCAGTGCCGGGGGGCCAGGAGAGACCCAGTACTTC	CASSAGGPGETQYF
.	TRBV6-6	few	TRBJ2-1	TGTGCCAGCAGTTACCGGGGGGCCAACAATGAGCAGTTCTTC	CASSYRGANNEQFF
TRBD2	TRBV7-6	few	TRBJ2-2	TGTGCCAGCAGCCTAAGACTAGCGGGGGGGAAGAACACCGGGGAGCTGTTTTTT	CASSLRLAGGKNTGELFF
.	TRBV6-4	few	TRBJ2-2	TGTGCCAGCAGCCCGGCGCCAGCGGGCACCGGGGAGCTGTTTTTT	CASSPAPAGTGELFF
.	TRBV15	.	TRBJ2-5	TGTGCCACCACCCCAAAAGAGACCCAGTACTTC	CATTPKETQYF
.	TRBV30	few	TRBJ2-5	TGTGCCTGGGGACGCCTTGGGGGGGAGACCCAGTACTTC	CAWGRLGGETQYF
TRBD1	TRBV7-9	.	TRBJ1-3	TGTGCCAGCAGCTCCCAGGGGGCGACTGGAAACACCATATATTTT	CASSSQGATGNTIYF
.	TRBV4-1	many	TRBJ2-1	TGCGCCAGCAGCCAACTGACTGTAAACAATGAGCAGTTCTTC	CASSQLTVNNEQFF
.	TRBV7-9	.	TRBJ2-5	TGTGCCAGCAGCGATCGCGGGGTATTAGAGACCCAGTACTTC	CASSDRGVLETQYF
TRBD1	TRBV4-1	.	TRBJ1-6	TGCGCCAGCAGCCAAGGGACAGGGGTAAATTCACCCCTCCACTTT	CASSQGTGVNSPLHF
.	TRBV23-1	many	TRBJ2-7	TGCGCCAGCAGTCAATCCAGGGAACCCTACGAGCAGTACTTC	CASSQSREPYEQYF
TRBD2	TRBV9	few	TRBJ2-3	TGTGCCAGCAGCGCAGGGGTAGCGGGGCACACAGATACGCAGTATTTT	CASSAGVAGHTDTQYF
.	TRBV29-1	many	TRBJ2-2	TGCAGCGCGGACAGTCCCACCGGGGAGCTGTTTTTT	CSADSPTGELFF
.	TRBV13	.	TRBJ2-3	TGTGCCAGCAGCTCTGTTAGCACAGATACGCAGTATTTT	CASSSVSTDTQYF
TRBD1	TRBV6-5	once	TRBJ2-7	TGTGCCAGCAGTTACTCGGGACAGGGAGCCTACGAGCAGTACTTC	CASSYSGQGAYEQYF
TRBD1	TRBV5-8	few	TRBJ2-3	TGTGCCAGCAGCTTGTACGGGACAGCTAAGGTAGATACGCAGTATTTT	CASSLYGTAKVDTQYF
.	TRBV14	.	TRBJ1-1	TGTGCCAGCAACAAACCTCTGACATACACTGAAGCTTTCTTT	CASNKPLTYTEAFF
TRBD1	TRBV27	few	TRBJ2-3	TGTGCCAGCAACCCCCCGGGACAGGGGACAGATACGCAGTATTTT	CASNPPGQGTDTQYF